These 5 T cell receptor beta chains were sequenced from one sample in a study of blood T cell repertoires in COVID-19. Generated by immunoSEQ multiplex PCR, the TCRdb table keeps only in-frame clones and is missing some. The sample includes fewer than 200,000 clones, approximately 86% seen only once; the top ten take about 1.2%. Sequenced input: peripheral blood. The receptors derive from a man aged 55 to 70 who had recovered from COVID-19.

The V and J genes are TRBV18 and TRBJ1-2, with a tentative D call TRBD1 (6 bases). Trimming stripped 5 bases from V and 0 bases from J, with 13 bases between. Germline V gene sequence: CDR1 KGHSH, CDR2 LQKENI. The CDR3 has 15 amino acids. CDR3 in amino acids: CASSGRQETNYGYTF. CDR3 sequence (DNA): TGTGCCAGCTCAGGACGACAGGAAACTAACTATGGCTACACCTTC.

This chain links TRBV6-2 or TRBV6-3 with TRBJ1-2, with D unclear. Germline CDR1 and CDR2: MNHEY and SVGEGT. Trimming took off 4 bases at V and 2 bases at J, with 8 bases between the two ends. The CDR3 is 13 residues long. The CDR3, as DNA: TGTGCCAGCAGTTTAGAGAGGAACTATGGCTACACCTTC. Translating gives CASSLERNYGYTF.

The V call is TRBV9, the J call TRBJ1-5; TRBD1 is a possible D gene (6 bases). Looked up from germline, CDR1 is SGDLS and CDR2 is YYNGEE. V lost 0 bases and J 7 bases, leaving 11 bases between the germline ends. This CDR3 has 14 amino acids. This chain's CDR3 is CASSVADRGQPQHF. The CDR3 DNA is TGTGCCAGCAGCGTAGCGGACAGAGGACAGCCCCAGCATTTT.

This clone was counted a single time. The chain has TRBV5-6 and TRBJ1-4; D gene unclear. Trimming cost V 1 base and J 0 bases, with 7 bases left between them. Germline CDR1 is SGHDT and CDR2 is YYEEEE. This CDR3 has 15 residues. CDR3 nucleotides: TGTGCCAGCAGCTTGCGCGTCGCAACTAATGAAAAACTGTTTTTT. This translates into CASSLRVATNEKLFF.

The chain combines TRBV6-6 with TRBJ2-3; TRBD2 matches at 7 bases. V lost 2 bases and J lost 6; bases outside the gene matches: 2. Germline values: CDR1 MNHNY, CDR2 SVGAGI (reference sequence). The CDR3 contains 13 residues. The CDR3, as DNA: TGTGCCAGCAGTTACAGGGAGGGGGATACGCAGTATTTT. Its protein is CASSYREGDTQYF.